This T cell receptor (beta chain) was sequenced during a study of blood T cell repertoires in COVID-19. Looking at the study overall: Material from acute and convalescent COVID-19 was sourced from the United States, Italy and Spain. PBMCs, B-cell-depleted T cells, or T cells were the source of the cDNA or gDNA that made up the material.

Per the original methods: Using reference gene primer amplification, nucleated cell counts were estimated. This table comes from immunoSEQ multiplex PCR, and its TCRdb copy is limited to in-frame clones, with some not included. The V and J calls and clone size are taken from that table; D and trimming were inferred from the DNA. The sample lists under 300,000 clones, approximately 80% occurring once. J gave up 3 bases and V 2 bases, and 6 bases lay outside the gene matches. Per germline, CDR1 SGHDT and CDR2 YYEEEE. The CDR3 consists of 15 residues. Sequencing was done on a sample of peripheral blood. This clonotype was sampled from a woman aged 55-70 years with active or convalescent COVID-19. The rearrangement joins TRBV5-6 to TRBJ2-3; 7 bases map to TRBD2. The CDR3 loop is CASSLRGGRTDTQYF. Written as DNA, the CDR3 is TGTGCCAGCAGCTTACGCGGGGGTCGGACAGATACGCAGTATTTT.